This is a list of T cell receptor beta chains from one sample in a study of shared clonotypes between healthy human individuals. Some clones are missing from TCRdb's copy, which holds only in-frame ones; the method was immunoSEQ multiplex PCR. The sample lists around 2.1 million clones; about 92% were seen once. The sample was naive CD8+ T cells from PBMCs. Receptors originate from a man aged 18 to 30 in good health. Some clones in this sample may be carry-over from other donors' samples. CDR3s include the opening cysteine and the closing phenylalanine or tryptophan. D genes are given only for firm matches. Clone size is not always given. Where it is, it says once, few, many or a class for expanded clones.

clone size | J gene | D gene | V gene | CDR3 protein | CDR3 DNA
once | TRBJ2-5 | . | TRBV6-5 | CASRKGLRETQYF | TGTGCCAGCAGGAAAGGGTTGCGGGAGACCCAGTACTTC
. | TRBJ1-2 | . | TRBV4-1 | CASSQNRRANYGYTF | TGCGCCAGCAGCCAAAACCGACGAGCTAACTATGGCTACACCTTC
. | TRBJ2-2 | TRBD1 | TRBV19 | CASKWGQGSTGELFF | TGTGCCAGTAAATGGGGACAGGGATCCACCGGGGAGCTGTTTTTT
once | TRBJ2-5 | TRBD2 | TRBV9 | CASSVGLAGEGGKETQYF | TGTGCCAGCAGCGTAGGACTAGCGGGAGAAGGGGGGAAAGAGACCCAGTACTTC
. | TRBJ1-1 | . | TRBV5-4 | CASRKYGTMNTEAFF | TGTGCCAGCAGGAAATACGGGACAATGAACACTGAAGCTTTCTTT
once | TRBJ2-1 | . | TRBV6-6 | CASSWVGEQFF | TGTGCCAGCAGTTGGGTGGGTGAGCAGTTCTTC
few | TRBJ1-1 | . | TRBV7-9 | CASVSGTEAFF | TGTGCCAGCGTGAGCGGAACTGAAGCTTTCTTT
. | TRBJ2-5 | TRBD1 | TRBV19 | CASSIFRQGQETQYF | TGTGCCAGTAGTATCTTTCGACAGGGCCAAGAGACCCAGTACTTC
. | TRBJ1-1 | . | TRBV5-5 | CASSLPEMNTEAFF | TGTGCCAGCAGCTTACCCGAGATGAACACTGAAGCTTTCTTT
. | TRBJ2-2 | . | TRBV7-8 | CASSTDSAGELFF | TGTGCCAGCAGCACCGACAGCGCCGGGGAGCTGTTTTTT
. | TRBJ2-7 | . | TRBV19 | CASSLKTEPLLYEQYF | TGTGCCAGTAGTCTAAAGACAGAACCTCTACTCTACGAGCAGTACTTC
once | TRBJ2-3 | TRBD2 | TRBV4-1 | CASSHARLAGPSSTDTQYF | TGCGCCAGCAGCCACGCGCGACTAGCGGGACCGTCTAGCACAGATACGCAGTATTTT
once | TRBJ1-1 | . | TRBV6-5 | CASSYLQGTYTEAFF | TGTGCCAGCAGTTACCTACAGGGAACGTACACTGAAGCTTTCTTT
. | TRBJ2-7 | . | TRBV19 | CASSMTATYEQYF | TGTGCCAGTAGTATGACCGCCACCTACGAGCAGTACTTC
. | TRBJ1-1 | TRBD1 | TRBV4-1 | CASSQDRGLTEAFF | TGCGCCAGCAGCCAAGACAGGGGGCTTACTGAAGCTTTCTTT
few | TRBJ1-1 | . | TRBV27 | CASSLGENTEAFF | TGTGCCAGCAGTTTAGGAGAGAACACTGAAGCTTTCTTT
. | TRBJ1-2 | . | TRBV28 | CASSFVPGGGYGYTF | TGTGCCAGCAGTTTCGTCCCAGGTGGAGGCTATGGCTACACCTTC
. | TRBJ2-2 | . | TRBV19 | CASSIDRGGTGELFF | TGTGCCAGTAGTATAGATCGGGGTGGCACCGGGGAGCTGTTTTTT
. | TRBJ2-3 | TRBD2 | TRBV27 | CASSLWAGVSDTQYF | TGTGCCAGCAGTTTATGGGCGGGAGTGTCAGATACGCAGTATTTT
. | TRBJ1-1 | . | TRBV7-6 | CASSLSQGERSEAFF | TGTGCCAGCAGCTTATCTCAAGGGGAAAGGTCTGAAGCTTTCTTT
. | TRBJ2-7 | . | TRBV5-4 | CASSLRPVRFSYEQYF | TGTGCCAGCAGCTTGCGACCGGTTCGGTTCTCCTACGAGCAGTACTTC
once | TRBJ2-2 | TRBD1 | TRBV9 | CASETGYTGELFF | TGTGCCAGCGAGACAGGGTACACCGGGGAGCTGTTTTTT
. | TRBJ2-7 | . | TRBV7-2 | CASSLWGERGGEQYF | TGTGCCAGCAGCCTATGGGGAGAGAGGGGGGGCGAGCAGTACTTC
. | TRBJ1-4 | . | TRBV9 | CASSSRSGDATNEKLFF | TGTGCCAGCAGCAGCCGGTCGGGGGATGCAACTAATGAAAAACTGTTTTTT
few | TRBJ1-1 | . | TRBV30 | CAWSVGSRTEAFF | TGTGCCTGGAGTGTGGGTTCGCGGACTGAAGCTTTCTTT
. | TRBJ2-5 | TRBD1 | TRBV2 | CASRLDRAETQYF | TGTGCCAGCCGCCTTGACAGGGCAGAGACCCAGTACTTC
. | TRBJ1-2 | . | TRBV27 | CASSLFPGNYGYTF | TGTGCCAGCAGTTTATTCCCAGGAAACTATGGCTACACCTTC
. | TRBJ2-7 | . | TRBV7-3 | CASSLDPAYEQYF | TGTGCCAGCAGCTTAGATCCAGCCTACGAGCAGTACTTC
. | TRBJ1-5 | TRBD1 | TRBV28 | CASRQRDSRNQPQHF | TGTGCCAGCAGGCAGAGGGACAGCCGAAATCAGCCCCAGCATTTT
. | TRBJ2-5 | . | TRBV19 | CASSPRTARQETQYF | TGTGCCAGTAGTCCCCGGACAGCGAGACAAGAGACCCAGTACTTC
. | TRBJ1-5 | . | TRBV21-1 | CASSKESPGPGVSPQHF | TGTGCCAGCAGCAAAGAGAGTCCAGGCCCAGGGGTTTCGCCCCAGCATTTT
. | TRBJ2-5 | TRBD2 | TRBV25-1 | CASSLTSGSQETQYF | TGTGCCAGCAGCTTGACTAGCGGGAGCCAAGAGACCCAGTACTTC
. | TRBJ2-5 | . | TRBV28 | CASSPRLVVGVRETQYF | TGTGCCAGCAGTCCGAGACTAGTAGTGGGGGTGAGGGAGACCCAGTACTTC
. | TRBJ2-7 | TRBD2 | TRBV2 | CASTSQGGDWLYEQYF | TGTGCCAGCACCTCCCAGGGAGGGGACTGGCTCTACGAGCAGTACTTC
once | TRBJ2-7 | TRBD2 | TRBV27 | CASSLLSTSGTREQYF | TGTGCCAGCAGTTTATTAAGTACTAGCGGGACCCGAGAGCAGTACTTC
. | TRBJ1-3 | . | TRBV27 | CASSLKASGNTIYF | TGTGCCAGCAGTTTAAAAGCCTCTGGAAACACCATATATTTT
. | TRBJ1-2 | . | TRBV13 | CASSPGENYGYTF | TGTGCCAGCAGCCCAGGGGAAAACTATGGCTACACCTTC
once | TRBJ2-1 | TRBD1 | TRBV27 | CASSTLTGEWMNEQFF | TGTGCCAGCAGTACCCTGACAGGGGAATGGATGAATGAGCAGTTCTTC
. | TRBJ1-1 | . | TRBV27 | CASSVVKGVTEAFF | TGTGCCAGCAGTGTGGTAAAAGGGGTTACTGAAGCTTTCTTT
. | TRBJ2-1 | . | TRBV20-1 | CSAHLGNEQFF | TGCAGTGCCCACTTGGGCAATGAGCAGTTCTTC
. | TRBJ1-3 | . | TRBV6-7 | CAAVQRVTGNTIYF | TGTGCCGCGGTCCAGAGAGTGACGGGGAACACCATATATTTT
. | TRBJ1-5 | . | TRBV28 | CASSRADSDSLEFGSSTQHF | TGTGCCAGCAGTCGCGCTGACTCGGACAGTTTAGAATTCGGTAGTTCTACCCAGCATTTT
. | TRBJ2-7 | . | TRBV19 | CASSIVRGREQYF | TGTGCCAGTAGTATAGTAAGGGGTCGCGAGCAGTACTTC
. | TRBJ2-3 | . | TRBV5-1 | CASSFRASGSKDTQYF | TGCGCCAGCAGTTTCAGGGCTAGTGGTTCGAAAGATACGCAGTATTTT
. | TRBJ1-2 | TRBD1 | TRBV14 | CASSQDRGQGAGGYTF | TGTGCCAGCAGCCAAGATCGCGGACAGGGGGCGGGAGGCTACACCTTC
. | TRBJ2-1 | TRBD2 | TRBV5-4 | CASSQAGGLNEQFF | TGTGCCAGCAGCCAAGCGGGAGGGTTGAATGAGCAGTTCTTC
. | TRBJ2-1 | TRBD2 | TRBV6-4 | CASSDCLEREGYNEQFF | TGTGCCAGCAGTGACTGTCTTGAGAGGGAGGGCTACAATGAGCAGTTCTTC
. | TRBJ2-7 | . | TRBV9 | CASSVVYGREQYF | TGTGCCAGCAGCGTAGTGTACGGAAGAGAGCAGTACTTC
. | TRBJ2-7 | TRBD2 | TRBV5-6 | CASSGYTSGTGYF | TGTGCCAGCAGCGGTTATACTAGCGGGACCGGGTACTTC
. | TRBJ1-2 | TRBD1 | TRBV7-9 | CASSRRDRYGYTF | TGTGCCAGCAGCCGCCGGGACAGATATGGCTACACCTTC
. | TRBJ2-1 | . | TRBV7-3 | CASSSRAAYNEQFF | TGTGCCAGCAGCTCCCGGGCGGCCTACAATGAGCAGTTCTTC
. | TRBJ1-1 | . | TRBV9 | CASSPTQVNTEAFF | TGTGCCAGCAGCCCAACTCAGGTTAACACTGAAGCTTTCTTT
. | TRBJ1-1 | . | TRBV30 | CAWRTSTWTEAFF | TGTGCCTGGAGAACCTCTACCTGGACTGAAGCTTTCTTT
. | TRBJ2-7 | TRBD2 | TRBV7-6 | CASSALAVGSYEQYF | TGTGCCAGCAGTGCGCTAGCGGTAGGATCCTACGAGCAGTACTTC